Given below is one T cell receptor beta chain in context. Its specificity is not known. Assay used: immunoSEQ multiplex PCR; TCRdb lists only in-frame clones, some missing. The table includes about 97,000 clones, more than 80% detected once. The CDR3 has 14 residues. Trimming left V 3 bases short and J 7 bases short, with 16 bases between. The V gene's germline CDR1 is SGDLS and CDR2 YYNGEE. The sample originates from a study of graft-versus-host responses after intestinal transplantation. On the study more broadly: Recipients received multivisceral, liver-intestinal, or isolated intestinal transplants. Tacrolimus and steroids were given for around three years to all recipients after anti-thymocyte globulin induction. Study findings and constraints: Detected in recipient marrow were GvH clones, some of which were first observed in ileum or blood.

The sequence was collected from a human patient who received an intestinal transplant, so some T cells may come from the graft donor. The V and J genes are TRBV9 and TRBJ1-1; tentatively, D is TRBD1 (5 bases). Sequenced material: PBMCs, taken 450 to 480 days after intestinal transplant. The CDR3 reads CASSGGTTGGEAFF. CDR3 DNA sequence: TGTGCCAGCAGCGGCGGAACCACAGGCGGTGAAGCTTTCTTT.